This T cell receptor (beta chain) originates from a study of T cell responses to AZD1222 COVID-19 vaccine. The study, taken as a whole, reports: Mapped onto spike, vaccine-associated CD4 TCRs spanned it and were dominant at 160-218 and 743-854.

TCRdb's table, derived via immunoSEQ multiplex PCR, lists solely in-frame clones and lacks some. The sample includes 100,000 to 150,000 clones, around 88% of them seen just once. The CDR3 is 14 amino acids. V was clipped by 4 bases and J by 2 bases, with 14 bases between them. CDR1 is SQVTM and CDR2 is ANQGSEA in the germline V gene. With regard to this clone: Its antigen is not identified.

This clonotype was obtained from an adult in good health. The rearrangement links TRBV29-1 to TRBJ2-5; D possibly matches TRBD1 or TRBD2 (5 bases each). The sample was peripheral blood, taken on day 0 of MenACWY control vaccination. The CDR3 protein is CSVGLNWGQETQYF. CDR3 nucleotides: TGCAGCGTTGGGCTGAACTGGGGGCAAGAGACCCAGTACTTC.